The entry below gives a single T cell receptor (beta chain) sequence along with its context. Its recognized antigen is unknown. Base qualities are missing; no much larger clone stands one base away. From its cysteine to its phenylalanine, the CDR3 spans 15 amino acids. The entry retains the CDR3 DNA only, 45 bases that are in frame from base 1. Relative to germline, V is missing 4 bases and J is missing 9 bases, with 12 bases of the junction outside any gene match. Looking up the germline V gene yields CDR1 LGHNA and CDR2 YNFKEQ. This sample was included in a study of blood T cell repertoires in COVID-19 (dated by TCRdb to 2018 to 2020). At the level of the whole study: Samples covering the acute and convalescent phases of COVID-19 were provided by collaborators in the United States, Italy and Spain. Deeply sampled blood TCRbeta repertoires from subjects exposed to, actively infected with, or recovered from COVID-19 were included in the dataset. Where available, HLA class I and class II types were obtained from metadata supplied by the sample provider rather than from assay-based typing. The prospective study material was composed of cDNA or gDNA derived from T cells, B-cell-depleted T cells, or PBMCs. The repertoires were released in a freely available public database meant as a resource for research on the immune response to SARS-CoV-2. A de-identified subject ID, COVID-19 status, age in years and sex were almost always included in the sample metadata. The samples were drawn from two sources: the first 160 participants of the ongoing ImmuneRACE study, and 950 to 1,500 subjects contributed by 6 global collaborators. Overall study results and their limits: The amount of clinical and demographic metadata varied by source and participant and was provided uncurated.

Each collaborating institution followed its own protocols to collect whole blood in K2EDTA tubes. For TCRbeta analysis, collaborators shipped samples as frozen whole blood, isolated PBMCs, or DNA extracted from either of those sample types. TCRbeta CDR3 regions were amplified from genomic DNA using the immunoSEQ Assay, a bias-controlled multiplex PCR. Per the authors' processing: Within the assay, amplification of reference gene primers was used to estimate how many nucleated cells each sample contained. Sequence reads were collapsed and filtered to measure the absolute abundance of every unique TCRbeta CDR3 rearrangement. For each sample, productive Simpson clonality was calculated as the square root of Simpson's diversity index across productive rearrangements. Drawn from immuneACCESS, this table holds only the in-frame rearrangements with V and J called that TCRdb kept. Clones are partly lost; checked studies trace under half to an unresolved V gene and leave the rest unexplained. V and J calls plus clone size are reproduced from that table; the DNA served to infer D and trimming. The sample has about 260,000 clones on record, roughly 86% of them singletons. The biggest ten clones account for approximately 0.7% of the sample.

Sequencing was performed on peripheral blood. The V gene is TRBV4-2 and the J gene is TRBJ2-1; TRBD2 lines up with 7 middle nucleotides. The source is a human donor in a cohort sampled during active COVID-19. For the CDR3, the sequence is CASSPRSGEGLEQFF. The nucleotide sequence reads as follows: TGTGCCAGCAGCCCTCGGTCGGGGGAGGGACTTGAGCAGTTCTTC.